The rows below give T cell receptor beta chains drawn from one sample of a study of T-cell reconstitution after alpha-beta-depleted transplantation in children. TCRdb re-derived calls from the PCR reads in MiXCR, one entry per CDR3 protein. This sample has 750,000 to 950,000 distinct CDR3 sequences, with under 20% found just once. This specimen was PBMCs, mostly from graft donor cells, taken 360 days after TCRalphabeta/CD19-depleted stem cell transplant. These receptors all come from a male patient younger than 18 who had a stem cell transplant for acute lymphoblastic leukemia, so the T cells may come from the graft donor. Both conserved end residues are part of each CDR3. A D gene is named only where the DNA matches it firmly. The size field is filled for only some rows; it gives once, few, many or a size class.

D gene	V gene	clone size	J gene	CDR3 protein	CDR3 DNA
NA	TRBV10-3	NA	TRBJ2-5	CAISDQGTQETQYF	TGTGCCATCAGTGACCAGGGGACGCAAGAGACCCAGTACTTC
TRBD2	TRBV7-3	NA	TRBJ2-1	CASSLSLGGDEQFF	TGTGCCAGCAGCTTAAGTTTGGGGGGGGATGAGCAGTTCTTC
TRBD1	TRBV29-1	NA	TRBJ2-1	CSVRGQAYNEQFF	TGCAGCGTTCGTGGACAGGCCTACAATGAGCAGTTCTTC
TRBD2	TRBV5-1	NA	TRBJ2-2	CASSPSRGSNTGELFF	TGCGCCAGCAGCCCTTCGCGGGGGTCGAACACCGGGGAGCTGTTTTTT
TRBD2	TRBV11-2	few	TRBJ2-3	CASSSRASGRGDTQYF	TGTGCCAGCAGCTCCCGGGCTAGCGGGCGGGGAGATACGCAGTATTTT
TRBD2	TRBV15	few	TRBJ2-1	CATRPSGRQDEQFF	TGTGCCACCCGGCCTAGCGGGAGGCAGGATGAGCAGTTCTTC
NA	TRBV5-1	NA	TRBJ2-7	CASSPPGFGEREQYF	TGCGCCAGCAGCCCCCCAGGGTTCGGGGAAAGGGAGCAGTACTTC
NA	TRBV24-1	NA	TRBJ2-3	CATSDPGFTDTQYF	TGTGCCACCAGTGATCCCGGCTTCACAGATACGCAGTATTTT
NA	TRBV7-6	few	TRBJ1-2	CASSSGGAGNYGYTF	TGTGCCAGCAGCTCTGGCGGGGCAGGGAACTATGGCTACACCTTC
NA	TRBV20-1	many	TRBJ1-5	CSAHGRVSNQPQHF	TGCAGTGCGCACGGGAGGGTCAGCAATCAGCCCCAGCATTTT
NA	TRBV12-5	few	TRBJ2-3	CASGLGIGTLSTDTQYF	TGTGCTAGTGGTTTGGGAATTGGGACTTTAAGCACAGATACGCAGTATTTT
TRBD2	TRBV4-1	few	TRBJ2-7	CASSQVPGLAYEQYF	TGCGCCAGCAGCCAAGTTCCGGGACTAGCCTACGAGCAGTACTTC
NA	TRBV3-1	NA	TRBJ2-5	CASSQPGDGQETQYF	TGTGCCAGCAGCCAACCGGGGGACGGTCAAGAGACCCAGTACTTC
NA	TRBV27	few	TRBJ2-7	CASSAKPSYEQYF	TGTGCCAGCAGTGCCAAGCCATCCTACGAGCAGTACTTC
TRBD1	TRBV7-2	NA	TRBJ1-4	CASSFLPGTGKGEKLFF	TGTGCCAGCAGTTTCCTTCCCGGGACAGGGAAGGGTGAAAAACTGTTTTTT
NA	TRBV6-1	NA	TRBJ2-7	CASTHSEQGSYEQYF	TGTGCCAGCACACATTCGGAGCAGGGTTCCTACGAGCAGTACTTC
TRBD1	TRBV5-1	NA	TRBJ2-7	CASSLWDRGIYEQYF	TGCGCCAGCAGCTTGTGGGACAGGGGGATCTACGAGCAGTACTTC
NA	TRBV4-1	NA	TRBJ1-1	CASSQEGLLNTEAFF	TGCGCCAGCAGCCAAGAGGGGCTCTTGAACACTGAAGCTTTCTTT
TRBD1	TRBV6-5	NA	TRBJ1-5	CASSYGDRVTGNQPQHF	TGTGCCAGCAGTTACGGTGACAGGGTAACGGGCAATCAGCCCCAGCATTTT
NA	TRBV11-1	few	TRBJ1-1	CASSVSLLLTVNTMNTEAFF	TGTGCCAGCAGCGTTAGCCTTCTATTGACAGTTAACACAATGAACACTGAAGCTTTCTTT
NA	TRBV27	NA	TRBJ1-1	CASSRDLPLDTEAFF	TGTGCCAGCAGCCGGGATTTACCCCTTGACACTGAAGCTTTCTTT
NA	TRBV6-5	few	TRBJ1-5	CASSYSTGSQPQHF	TGTGCCAGCAGTTACTCGACGGGAAGTCAGCCCCAGCATTTT
NA	TRBV11-1	few	TRBJ2-3	CASSLDGDTQYF	TGTGCCAGCAGCTTAGACGGCGATACGCAGTATTTT
NA	TRBV6-1	few	TRBJ2-7	CASSTAGLGGEQYF	TGTGCCAGCAGCACCGCAGGGTTGGGAGGCGAGCAGTACTTC
NA	TRBV11-3	many	TRBJ2-2	CASSSEGVSAGELFF	TGTGCCAGCAGCTCCGAAGGGGTTTCCGCCGGGGAGCTGTTTTTT
NA	TRBV5-1	many	TRBJ1-1	CASTSRLNTEAFF	TGCGCCAGCACCAGCAGGTTGAACACTGAAGCTTTCTTT
TRBD2	TRBV6-4	many	TRBJ2-1	CASSQRSGGLLYNEQFF	TGTGCCAGCAGCCAAAGATCGGGAGGCCTCCTCTACAATGAGCAGTTCTTC
NA	TRBV7-2	NA	TRBJ1-5	CASSLSPRAYSNQPQHF	TGTGCCAGCAGCTTAAGCCCTAGGGCCTATAGCAATCAGCCCCAGCATTTT
TRBD1	TRBV12-3/TRBV12-4	NA	TRBJ2-1	CASHPRQGATGQPQFF	TGTGCCAGCCATCCCCGCCAGGGGGCCACGGGACAACCACAGTTCTTC
NA	TRBV27	few	TRBJ1-2	CASSRDAGLYGYTF	TGTGCCAGCAGCCGAGATGCAGGGCTTTATGGCTACACCTTC
NA	TRBV6-5	NA	TRBJ1-1	CASSEGVEAFF	TGTGCCAGCAGTGAAGGTGTTGAAGCTTTCTTT
TRBD1	TRBV6-1	NA	TRBJ1-5	CASSPPPTGVNQPQHF	TGTGCCAGCAGTCCGCCTCCGACAGGGGTCAATCAGCCCCAGCATTTT
TRBD2	TRBV4-1	NA	TRBJ2-3	CASSQVGLAGGLDTQYF	TGCGCCAGCAGCCAAGTGGGACTAGCGGGAGGCTTAGATACGCAGTATTTT
TRBD2	TRBV7-9	NA	TRBJ2-7	CASSSTRLAGIYEQYF	TGTGCCAGCAGCTCCACCCGACTAGCGGGGATCTACGAGCAGTACTTC
TRBD2	TRBV29-1	few	TRBJ2-5	CSVPPGGQETQYF	TGCAGCGTCCCTCCGGGGGGCCAAGAGACCCAGTACTTC
TRBD2	TRBV2	NA	TRBJ2-7	CASTPEGLAGREQYF	TGTGCCAGCACTCCCGAAGGTTTAGCGGGGAGGGAGCAGTACTTC
NA	TRBV7-2	few	TRBJ2-5	CASSLGRLRQETQYF	TGTGCCAGCAGCTTAGGGAGGTTGAGGCAAGAGACCCAGTACTTC
TRBD1	TRBV13	NA	TRBJ1-4	CASSEGQGEANEKLFF	TGTGCCAGCAGCGAGGGACAGGGGGAGGCTAATGAAAAACTGTTTTTT
NA	TRBV7-2	many	TRBJ1-2	CASSPRTPGKGYTF	TGTGCCAGCAGCCCCCGGACCCCGGGCAAAGGCTACACCTTC
NA	TRBV6-4	few	TRBJ2-7	CASNGLCEQYF	TGTGCCAGCAATGGGTTGTGCGAGCAGTACTTC
NA	TRBV7-9	NA	TRBJ2-7	CASGLASEGYF	TGTGCCAGCGGCTTAGCGTCAGAGGGGTACTTC
NA	TRBV2	NA	TRBJ1-5	CASSGLPVNQPQHF	TGTGCCAGCAGTGGTCTCCCCGTAAATCAGCCCCAGCATTTT
NA	TRBV5-1	NA	TRBJ2-3	CASSLRERRHTDTQYF	TGCGCCAGCAGCTTGAGGGAGCGCAGACACACAGATACGCAGTATTTT
TRBD1	TRBV16	many	TRBJ2-4	CASSHRTGPGKNIQYF	TGTGCCAGCAGCCATCGGACAGGGCCTGGCAAAAACATTCAGTACTTC
NA	TRBV7-4	NA	TRBJ1-5	CASSLGAPLNQPQHF	TGTGCCAGCAGCTTAGGGGCCCCTCTCAATCAGCCCCAGCATTTT
TRBD2	TRBV29-1	many	TRBJ2-1	CSVEGATSGGSYNEQFF	TGCAGCGTTGAAGGGGCGACTAGCGGGGGAAGCTACAATGAGCAGTTCTTC
NA	TRBV6-4	few	TRBJ1-1	CASSTRGFVPEAFF	TGTGCCAGCAGTACACGAGGGTTTGTCCCTGAAGCTTTCTTT